The 24 T cell receptor beta chains listed next were all sequenced from one sample in a study of cytomegalovirus exposure and HLA in healthy donors. In the PCR, 60 Vbeta and 13 Jbeta primers were used. Clones were read by immunoSEQ multiplex PCR, and TCRdb kept only the in-frame ones, dropping some. This sample carries approximately 100,000 clones, 55% to 75% of them seen once, and the ten largest clones take under 4%. Sequencing input: PBMCs. Receptor source: a man between 60 and 75 years old in good health and CMV-seronegative.

The V and J genes are TRBV5-1 and TRBJ2-7; 7 bases line up with TRBD1. Germline V lookup: CDR1 SGHRS, CDR2 YFSETQ. The CDR3 is made up of 15 amino acids. The junction had 4 bases not matched to a gene; V was cut back by 1 base and J by 0 bases. The CDR3 here is CASSLLAGGSYEQYF. CDR3 coding DNA: TGCGCCAGCAGCTTGTTGGCAGGGGGCTCCTACGAGCAGTACTTC. Based on the CDR3 plus reference TRBV5-1 and TRBJ2-7, the full variable domain is KAGVTQTPRYLIKTRGQQVTLSCSPISGHRSVSWYQQTPGQGLQFLFEYFSETQRNKGNFPGRFSGRQFSNSRSEMNVSTLELGDSALYLCASSLLAGGSYEQYFGPGTRLTVT.

The chain uses TRBV28 and TRBJ2-7; D gene ambiguous. V was pared by 2 bases and J by 0 bases, with 11 bases between. CDR1 and CDR2 (germline): MDHEN, SYDVKM. The CDR3 loop spans 15 amino acids. The CDR3 DNA reads as TGTGCCAGCAGTTTAGGCCCACCAAACTCCTACGAGCAGTACTTC. This codes for CASSLGPPNSYEQYF.

This chain joins TRBV5-6 and TRBJ2-7; no definite D call. The CDR3 is made up of 11 amino acids. CDR1 is SGHDT and CDR2 is YYEEEE in the germline V gene. Between the trimmed V and J ends, which lost 4 bases and 2 bases, there was a span of 4 bases. CDR3 sequence (DNA): TGTGCCAGCAGCCGTACCTACGAGCAGTACTTC. This translates into CASSRTYEQYF.

This sequence joins TRBV2 and TRBJ1-5; 7 nucleotides match TRBD1. Germline V gives CDR1 SNHLY, CDR2 FYNNEI. This CDR3 has 14 residues. The V and J ends lost 5 bases and 5 bases, in that order; junction bases with no gene match: 6. CDR3 DNA: TGTGCCAGCAGTCAACAGACAGGGTATCAGCCCCAGCATTTT. Amino acids: CASSQQTGYQPQHF.

In its sample, this clone was seen a few times. V and J are TRBV9 and TRBJ2-7; 13 bases match TRBD2. Germline values: CDR1 SGDLS, CDR2 YYNGEE. With 3 bases clipped from V and 1 base from J, the junction kept 10 bases outside the gene matches. CDR3 length: 18 amino acids. CDR3 sequence (DNA): TGTGCCAGCAGCGAGGGGACTAGCGGGGTTGATTGGTCCTACGAGCAGTACTTC. Amino acid sequence: CASSEGTSGVDWSYEQYF.

J is TRBJ2-7 and V is TRBV5-4, with 11 bases aligning to TRBD2. This CDR3 spans 15 amino acids. Germline CDR1 reads SGHNT; CDR2 reads YYREEE (reference sequence). V gave up 1 base and J gave up 3 bases; unmatched junction bases: 3. This CDR3 is CASSLPGTSGYEQYF. In nucleotides, the CDR3 is TGTGCCAGCAGCTTGCCCGGGACTAGCGGCTACGAGCAGTACTTC.

The CDR3 is CASSSARRYNSPLHF. The CDR3 DNA is TGTGCCAGCAGCTCGGCGAGGAGATATAATTCACCCCTCCACTTT. V usage is TRBV11-2 and J usage is TRBJ1-6; D unclear. The CDR3 consists of 15 residues. The V end lost 4 bases, the J end lost 4 bases, and 11 bases lay between the germline ends. CDR1 and CDR2 (germline): SGHAT, FQNNGV. Using reference TRBV11-2 and TRBJ1-6 for the parts outside the CDR3, the full variable domain is EAGVAQSPRYKIIEKRQSVAFWCNPISGHATLYWYQQILGQGPKLLIQFQNNGVVDDSQLPKDRFSAERLKGVDSTLKIQPAKLEDSAVYLCASSSARRYNSPLHFGNGTRLTVT.

V usage is TRBV19 and J usage is TRBJ1-6, with TRBD1 matching over 11 bases. The CDR3 covers 15 residues. Germline V gene sequence: CDR1 LNHDA, CDR2 SQIVND (reference sequence). The trim removed 11 bases at V and 10 bases at J, leaving 13 bases unmatched. CDR3 coding DNA: TGTGCCGCTTCTCCGGGACAGGGGGTTAAGTCACCCCTCCACTTT. Protein product: CAASPGQGVKSPLHF.

The V and J genes are TRBV10-3 and TRBJ2-2, with 8 bases matching TRBD1. V shed 10 bases and J 4 bases; nucleotides not matched to a gene: 8. Germline assignment: CDR1 ENHRY and CDR2 SYGVKD. This CDR3 is 14 amino acids long. The DNA for the CDR3 is TGTGCCACCCTACCGGACAGGGTCACCGGGGAGCTGTTTTTT. Its translation: CATLPDRVTGELFF.

This clone was recorded a few times. V gene TRBV2 combines with J gene TRBJ1-2, with D possibly being TRBD1 (5 bases). V lost 8 bases and J 3 bases, leaving 13 bases between the germline ends. From germline, CDR1 is SNHLY and CDR2 FYNNEI. The CDR3 has 13 amino acids. The CDR3 region is CASRQGEDYGYTF. CDR3 bases: TGTGCCAGCCGGCAGGGTGAGGACTATGGCTACACCTTC.

V usage is TRBV15 and J usage is TRBJ1-5; 9 bases agree with TRBD1. The CDR3 loop spans 15 amino acids. Germline loops: CDR1 LNHNV, CDR2 YYDKDF (reference sequence). The ends lost 6 bases at V and 3 bases at J; junction bases unmatched: 6. Here the CDR3 reads CATRPGQGHNQPQHF. The CDR3 nucleotides are TGTGCCACCAGACCGGGACAGGGTCACAATCAGCCCCAGCATTTT.

This clone was counted only a few times. This chain connects TRBV19 to TRBJ1-1; tentative D call: TRBD1 (6 bases). Trimming took 7 bases from V and 1 from J, leaving 16 bases between them. This CDR3 comprises 15 residues. The germline gives CDR1 LNHDA, CDR2 SQIVND (reference sequence). Written as DNA, the CDR3 is TGTGCCAGTAAGTCGACAGGCGCCAAGAACACTGAAGCTTTCTTT. Translated: CASKSTGAKNTEAFF. The variable domain in full, with the rest retrieved from reference TRBV19 and TRBJ1-1, is DGGITQSPKYLFRKEGQNVTLSCEQNLNHDAMYWYRQDPGQGLRLIYYSQIVNDFQKGDIAEGYSVSREKKESFPLTVTSAQKNPTAFYLCASKSTGAKNTEAFFGQGTRLTVV.

This clone was observed a handful of times. At the DNA level, this CDR3 is encoded by other sequences in the same sample as well. The CDR3 loop is CASSLGQGSYNEQFF. The CDR3 bases are TGTGCCAGCAGCCTGGGACAGGGCTCCTACAATGAGCAGTTCTTC. This chain uses TRBV5-5 with TRBJ2-1; 9 bases fit TRBD1. V lost 4 bases, J lost 0 bases, and 2 bases stayed unmatched. Germline V gene data show CDR1 as SGHKS and CDR2 as YYEKEE (reference sequence). This CDR3 contains 15 residues.

J is TRBJ1-6 and V is TRBV19; D is unclear. This CDR3 has 11 residues. The germline CDR1 and CDR2 sequences are LNHDA and SQIVND (reference sequence). Trimming took off 5 bases at V and 10 bases at J, with 6 bases between the two ends. CDR3 region: CASSSGSPLHF. DNA for the CDR3: TGTGCCAGTAGTTCGGGATCACCCCTCCACTTT. The entire variable domain, with the rest obtained from reference TRBV19 and TRBJ1-6, is as follows: DGGITQSPKYLFRKEGQNVTLSCEQNLNHDAMYWYRQDPGQGLRLIYYSQIVNDFQKGDIAEGYSVSREKKESFPLTVTSAQKNPTAFYLCASSSGSPLHFGNGTRLTVT.

The chain links TRBV29-1 to TRBJ1-1, with 7 positions matching TRBD1. With 6 bases clipped from V and 5 bases from J, the junction kept 6 bases outside the gene matches. Germline CDR1 SQVTM, CDR2 ANQGSEA. The CDR3 has 12 residues. The CDR3 DNA reads as TGCAGCGTGACTCAGGGGGGAACTGAAGCTTTCTTT. Protein sequence: CSVTQGGTEAFF.

The chain is built from TRBV7-3 and TRBJ2-2; 8 bases agree with TRBD2. The CDR3 runs to 13 residues. Germline trimming cut 8 bases from V and 6 bases from J; bases unmatched to any gene: 5. Per the germline V gene, CDR1 is SGHTA and CDR2 is FQGTGA. Written as DNA, the CDR3 is TGTGCCAGCTCGAGCGGGAGCCCCGGGGAGCTGTTTTTT. Translating gives CASSSGSPGELFF.

The rearrangement links TRBV25-1 to TRBJ1-1, with D possibly matching TRBD1 (5 bases). The CDR3 contains 14 residues. V lost 1 base and J lost 6, with 12 bases in between. From germline, CDR1 is MGHDK and CDR2 SYGVNS. The CDR3 here is CASSESRVLAEAFF. In DNA form, the CDR3 reads TGTGCCAGCAGTGAATCCAGGGTTTTGGCTGAAGCTTTCTTT.

The genes are TRBV9 and TRBJ2-2; D uncertain. The V and J ends lost 4 bases and 7 bases respectively, with 8 bases between them. The CDR3 is made up of 12 amino acids. The V gene's germline CDR1 is SGDLS and CDR2 YYNGEE. The CDR3 loop reads CASSTLIGELFF. The CDR3 coding sequence is TGTGCCAGCAGCACCCTAATCGGGGAGCTGTTTTTT.

V gene TRBV6-1 combines with J gene TRBJ1-2; D remains unclear. V was shortened by 5 bases and J by 4 bases, with 14 bases between the two germline ends. Germline V CDR1 and CDR2: MNHNS, SASEGT. CDR3 length equals 14 residues. The chain's CDR3 is CASSPSRGVYGYTF. The CDR3 DNA follows: TGTGCCAGCAGTCCTAGTCGGGGAGTCTATGGCTACACCTTC.

The chain carries TRBV6-6 and TRBJ1-1; unclear D gene. The CDR3 covers 12 residues. The germline V gene has CDR1 MNHNY and CDR2 SVGAGI (reference sequence). V was cut by 1 base and J by 2 bases, with 2 bases left in between. This chain's CDR3 is CASSYLNTEAFF. For the CDR3, the DNA is TGTGCCAGCAGTTACTTAAACACTGAAGCTTTCTTT.

The chain recombines TRBV2 with TRBJ2-7; tentative D call: TRBD2 (5 bases). CDR3 length equals 14 residues. Trimming took 2 bases from V and 2 from J, leaving 10 bases between them. The germline gives CDR1 SNHLY, CDR2 FYNNEI. The CDR3 region is CASSELGGPYEQYF. CDR3 bases: TGTGCCAGCAGTGAATTGGGCGGGCCCTACGAGCAGTACTTC.

The CDR3 DNA follows: TGTGCCATCAGAGCCGGGACTAGCGGCTCCCTGGATACGCAGTATTTT. This sequence encodes CAIRAGTSGSLDTQYF. The chain uses TRBV10-3 and TRBJ2-3, with TRBD2 matching over 11 bases. The trim removed 6 bases at V and 6 bases at J, leaving 11 bases unmatched. Germline loops: CDR1 ENHRY, CDR2 SYGVKD. The CDR3 length is 16 residues.

The chain couples TRBV4-1 to TRBJ2-7; D might be TRBD1 (6 bases). Deletions cut 4 bases from V and 4 bases from J, with 23 bases between. Germline loops: CDR1 MGHRA, CDR2 YSYEKL. This CDR3 has 17 residues. The CDR3 DNA is TGCGCCAGCAGCCGAACAGATACCGGGACACCGACTTACGAGCAGTACTTC. This codes for CASSRTDTGTPTYEQYF.

Only a few counts were recorded for this clone. This chain connects TRBV2 to TRBJ1-1; no definite D call. The V end was cut by 6 bases, the J end by 4 bases, with 12 bases between. The CDR3 contains 13 residues. Germline CDR1 reads SNHLY; CDR2 reads FYNNEI. CDR3 region: CASRGGIGTEAFF. CDR3 in DNA: TGTGCCAGCAGGGGAGGGATAGGCACTGAAGCTTTCTTT. Combining the CDR3 with reference TRBV2 and TRBJ1-1 gives the whole variable domain EPEVTQTPSHQVTQMGQEVILRCVPISNHLYFYWYRQILGQKVEFLVSFYNNEISEKSEIFDDQFSVERPDGSNFTLKIRSTKLEDSAMYFCASRGGIGTEAFFGQGTRLTVV.